This T cell receptor (beta chain) was captured in a study of cytomegalovirus exposure and HLA in healthy donors. Study-wide background: The use of the same platform for the 110 or so validation repertoires and the approximately 730 first-cohort repertoires was reported by a later analysis.

This clone was detected once. V shed 5 bases, J shed 5 bases, and the junction held 6 bases outside the gene matches. The length of the CDR3 is 15 residues. In germline, CDR1 is SGHTA, CDR2 FQGTGA. This table comes from immunoSEQ multiplex PCR, and its TCRdb copy is limited to in-frame clones, with some not included. Found here are about 180,000 clones, roughly 86% of them singletons; the top ten hold 2.7%. The donors were in the roughly 110-subject validation cohort; that cohort was separate from the roughly 620-subject first cohort. The source material was PBMCs. The sequence was collected from a young man in good health and CMV-seropositive. This chain connects TRBV7-3 to TRBJ2-1, with 10 bases fitting TRBD2. Written as DNA, the CDR3 is TGTGCCAGCAGCCGAACTAGCGGGGAAAACAATGAGCAGTTCTTC. Translating gives CASSRTSGENNEQFF.